Listed below are T cell receptor beta chains from one sample, sequenced in a study of T cell responses to AZD1222 COVID-19 vaccine. The data were produced by immunoSEQ multiplex PCR, yet TCRdb's version contains in-frame clones alone and is incomplete. The table includes approximately 89,000 clones, around 83% detected once. The starting material was peripheral blood, obtained 28 days after the second AZD1222 dose. The origin of the receptors is an adult who received the AZD1222 COVID-19 vaccine. CDR3s include the opening cysteine and the closing phenylalanine or tryptophan.

J: TRBJ2-1; V: TRBV3-1/TRBV3-2; CDR3: CASSQGGGHAYNEQFF
J: TRBJ1-6; V: TRBV6-4; CDR3: CASRGSLASSPLHF
J: TRBJ2-7; V: TRBV6-2/TRBV6-3; CDR3: CASSTPGRGSYEQYF
J: TRBJ2-5; V: TRBV28; CDR3: CASYRYQETQYF
J: TRBJ2-7; V: TRBV5-4; CDR3: CASSRQRAPEQYF
J: TRBJ2-7; V: TRBV4-1; CDR3: CASSQESGRASYEQYF
J: TRBJ1-1; V: TRBV29-1; CDR3: CSAHGQGGTEAFF
J: TRBJ2-7; V: TRBV5-1; CDR3: CASSLDGPNSYEQYF
J: TRBJ1-1; V: TRBV5-6; CDR3: CASSLGGPEAFF
J: TRBJ1-2; V: TRBV7-9; CDR3: CASSSDRELGYGYTF
J: TRBJ2-7; V: TRBV9; CDR3: CASSVEAGKTYEQYF
J: TRBJ1-6; V: TRBV7-2; CDR3: CASSLATGLNSPLHF
J: TRBJ1-5; V: TRBV5-1; CDR3: CASRYNPDSNQPQHF
J: TRBJ2-5; V: TRBV15; CDR3: CATSRDRGRETQYF
J: TRBJ2-2; V: TRBV5-4; CDR3: CASSFRTANTGELFF
J: TRBJ2-1; V: TRBV24-1; CDR3: CATIRGLAASSYNEQFF
J: TRBJ2-2; V: TRBV18; CDR3: CASAANTGELFF
J: TRBJ2-3; V: TRBV3-1/TRBV3-2; CDR3: CASSQGDVGATQYF
J: TRBJ1-5; V: TRBV23-1; CDR3: CASSRGDRVRQPQHF
J: TRBJ2-5; V: TRBV6-1; CDR3: CASSEPGREETQYF
J: TRBJ2-7; V: TRBV18; CDR3: CASSPSGPGTGTSYEQYF
J: TRBJ1-2; V: TRBV30; CDR3: CAWNEGRWNGYTF
J: TRBJ1-3; V: TRBV10-1; CDR3: CASSESGDRGPSLSGNTIYF
J: TRBJ1-2; V: TRBV7-2; CDR3: CASSRYTGGEINYGYTF
J: TRBJ1-6; V: TRBV18; CDR3: CASSPRAENSPLHF
J: TRBJ2-1; V: TRBV7-2; CDR3: CASSRGLAGVEQFF
J: TRBJ1-6; V: TRBV27; CDR3: CASSLPPPQSPLHF
J: TRBJ1-2; V: TRBV28; CDR3: CASSFHRYGYTF